This T cell receptor beta chain originates from a study of T cells in localized non-small cell lung cancer. The study, taken as a whole, reports: It was uninvolved adjacent lung that showed the highest T cell clonality, exceeding tumor. In adjacent lung appeared a median 57 of the top 100 tumor clones. Because only a single region of the tumor was sequenced, heterogeneity remains possible. Higher blood T cell density tracked longer overall survival.

This clone showed up just a few times. Its specificity is unknown. Germline trimming cut 3 bases from V and 2 bases from J; bases unmatched to any gene: 4. The CDR3 contains 16 residues. Germline CDR1 and CDR2: MNHGY and SAAAGT. Sequencing used immunoSEQ multiplex PCR; TCRdb keeps in-frame clones, though not all of them. The table has 900 to 1,100 clones, approximately 30% seen once. This sample comprised lung tumor tissue, obtained before any cancer treatment. The clonotype was recovered from a male donor at least 60 years old with stage I squamous cell lung carcinoma. The chain is built from TRBV6-8 and TRBJ2-2; 9 nucleotides line up with TRBD2. The CDR3 sequence: CASSYSAGGNTGELFF. The CDR3, as DNA: TGTGCCAGCAGTTATTCAGCGGGAGGAAACACCGGGGAGCTGTTTTTT.